The 9 T cell receptor beta chains listed next were all sequenced from one sample in a study of OX40 agonist ivuxolimab in advanced cancers. Profiled with immunoSEQ multiplex PCR; TCRdb holds only in-frame clones, not every one. The table has 50,000 or so clones, approximately 86% seen once; the top ten hold approximately 12%. The source was CD4+ or CD8+ T cells sorted from blood, collected in a trial of the OX40 agonist ivuxolimab. The receptors come from an adult with an advanced solid tumor such as melanoma, head and neck, liver or kidney cancer.

The rearrangement links TRBV9 to TRBJ2-5; D not certain. CDR1 is SGDLS and CDR2 is YYNGEE in the germline V gene. Trimming shortened V by 0 bases and J by 3 bases, and 9 bases separated the two germline ends. CDR3 length: 14 residues. For the CDR3, the DNA is TGTGCCAGCAGCGTAGCCGGCGAGAAAGAGACCCAGTACTTC. Translation: CASSVAGEKETQYF.

Only one count was recorded for this clone. V gene TRBV7-2 combines with J gene TRBJ1-4, with D maybe TRBD1 (5 bases). The CDR3 length is 18 residues. Trimming took off 6 bases at V and 0 bases at J, with 20 bases between the two ends. Germline CDR1 and CDR2: SGHTA and FQGNSA. CDR3 sequence: CASRQGTTLLATNEKLFF. The CDR3 nucleotides are TGTGCCAGCAGGCAGGGCACAACCCTCCTAGCAACTAATGAAAAACTGTTTTTT.

This chain links TRBV7-9 with TRBJ2-7, with D maybe TRBD2 (5 bases). Germline CDR1 reads SEHNR; CDR2 reads FQNEAQ (reference sequence). With 1 base removed from V and 2 bases from J, the gap between germline ends came to 15 bases. This CDR3 is 16 amino acids long. CDR3 loop: CASSLVYEGRAYEQYF. The CDR3, as DNA: TGTGCCAGCAGCTTAGTGTACGAAGGGAGAGCCTACGAGCAGTACTTC.

V is TRBV4-1 and J is TRBJ1-1, with D unclear. The CDR3 sequence is 14 residues long. Trimming pared 3 bases from V and 8 bases from J, leaving 16 bases between. Germline CDR1 reads MGHRA; CDR2 reads YSYEKL. CDR3 protein: CASSHSSSILEAFF. In nucleotides, the CDR3 is TGCGCCAGCAGCCACAGTTCATCGATCCTGGAAGCTTTCTTT.

This clone appeared a single time. The chain couples TRBV10-3 to TRBJ1-1; tentatively, D is TRBD1 (5 bases). The germline V gene encodes CDR1 ENHRY and CDR2 SYGVKD. With 0 bases removed from V and 6 bases from J, the gap between germline ends came to 14 bases. The CDR3 has 15 amino acids. This CDR3 is CAISESRVRGAEAFF. Written as DNA, the CDR3 is TGTGCCATCAGTGAGTCAAGGGTGAGGGGCGCTGAAGCTTTCTTT.

This clone came up a few times. The same CDR3 also results from other DNA sequences found in this sample. The chain recombines TRBV20-1 with TRBJ1-2; unclear D gene. The germline V gene encodes CDR1 DFQATT and CDR2 SNEGSKA (reference sequence). V was shortened by 2 bases and J by 3 bases, with 4 bases between the two germline ends. CDR3 length equals 11 residues. The CDR3 DNA follows: TGCAGTGCTAGACCCGACTATGGCTACACCTTC. This encodes CSARPDYGYTF.

The J gene is TRBJ2-1, the V gene TRBV7-6; no definite D call. V lost 5 bases, J lost 12 bases, and 17 bases lay in between. CDR1 is SGHVS, CDR2 FNYEAQ, per germline. CDR3 length: 13 amino acids. The CDR3 region is CASSPTEVDWQFF. The CDR3 DNA reads as TGTGCCAGCAGCCCAACAGAGGTAGACTGGCAGTTCTTC.

A few counts support this clone. The chain combines TRBV4-1 with TRBJ1-1; tentative D call: TRBD1 (5 bases). CDR1 MGHRA and CDR2 YSYEKL come from the germline V gene. The V end was cut by 4 bases, the J end by 8 bases, with 11 bases between. The length of the CDR3 is 12 residues. Here the CDR3 DNA reads TGCGCCAGCAGCCCGGGACGGCACGAAGCTTTCTTT. Encoded protein: CASSPGRHEAFF.

The chain combines TRBV27 with TRBJ1-2; D possibly corresponds to TRBD1 (5 bases). Trimming stripped 2 bases from V and 4 bases from J, with 8 bases between. Germline V gene sequence: CDR1 MNHEY, CDR2 SMNVEV (reference sequence). The CDR3 runs to 13 residues. The CDR3, as DNA: TGTGCCAGCAGTTTAGGGGGGAGCTATGGCTACACCTTC. It yields the protein CASSLGGSYGYTF.